Shown below are 10 T cell receptor beta chains from a single sample sequenced in a study of T cell repertoires in cytomegalovirus infection. TCRdb passed the reads through MiXCR, listing each CDR3 protein once. The profile covers approximately 400,000 distinct CDR3 sequences, with 25% to 40% appearing a single time and roughly an eighth taken by the ten largest. The specimen was PBMCs. The receptors were sampled from a human donor in good health (CMV status not recorded). Some clones in this sample may be carry-over from other donors' samples.

This clonotype was detected many times. The V call is TRBV7-2, the J call TRBJ1-2, with 8 nucleotides matching TRBD1. Germline V gene lookup returns CDR1 SGHTA and CDR2 FQGNSA. J was trimmed by 0 bases and V by 5 bases; bases with no gene match: 8. This CDR3 comprises 16 residues. CDR3 nucleotides: TGTGCCAGCAGCCCCCGGACAGGGAAGACTAACTATGGCTACACCTTC. It translates to CASSPRTGKTNYGYTF.

The sample holds a few counts of this clonotype. V is TRBV7-9 and J is TRBJ1-4; TRBD1 matches at 8 bases. The CDR3 has 15 amino acids. Germline CDR1 reads SEHNR; CDR2 reads FQNEAQ (reference sequence). Trimming cost V 6 bases and J 8 bases; bases outside gene matches: 11. This chain's CDR3 is CASSKTGATGEKLFF. The CDR3, as DNA: TGTGCCAGCAGTAAGACAGGGGCGACCGGCGAAAAACTGTTTTTT.

A note on this clonotype: One base away lies a much larger clone, so this may be a sequencing read error. The CDR3 sequence is CASSLTPELGPHHF. The CDR3 nucleotides read TGTGCCAGCAGCTTAACCCCCGAGCTAGGACCCCATCATTTT. The chain links TRBV7-3 to TRBJ1-5; D gene ambiguous. CDR1 and CDR2 (germline): SGHTA, FQGTGA. This CDR3 has 14 amino acids.

This clonotype was seen ten or more times. The chain carries TRBV28 and TRBJ2-3, with D hard to call. CDR3 length equals 15 residues. Trimming removed 4 bases at V and 1 base at J, with 12 bases between. Germline values: CDR1 MDHEN, CDR2 SYDVKM. CDR3 sequence reads: CASSSPPKGTDTQYF. In DNA form, the CDR3 reads TGTGCCAGCAGTTCCCCCCCGAAGGGCACAGATACGCAGTATTTT.

This clonotype was found a few times. The rearrangement joins TRBV18 to TRBJ2-7; D unresolved. The CDR3 consists of 16 residues. Germline V gene lookup returns CDR1 KGHSH and CDR2 LQKENI. The ends were cut back, 4 bases at V and 3 bases at J, with 19 bases in the middle. The CDR3 is CASSLSSAADNYEQYF. Written as DNA, the CDR3 is TGTGCCAGCTCACTTTCCTCGGCGGCTGATAACTACGAGCAGTACTTC.

This clonotype was found a few times. V and J are TRBV7-9 and TRBJ2-3; D uncertain. Looked up from germline, CDR1 is SEHNR and CDR2 is FQNEAQ (reference sequence). This CDR3 is 12 amino acids long. Between the trimmed V and J ends, which lost 4 bases and 8 bases, there was a span of 10 bases. CDR3 residues: CASSSDLVTQYF. Here the CDR3 DNA reads TGTGCCAGCAGCTCCGATTTGGTTACGCAGTATTTT.

The sample holds many counts of this clonotype. The chain joins TRBV7-3 to TRBJ1-3; D unclear. Germline CDR1 reads SGHTA; CDR2 reads FQGTGA. V lost 9 bases and J 0 bases, leaving 12 bases between the germline ends. CDR3 length: 14 amino acids. The CDR3 DNA follows: TGTGCCAGTTCGGCCAGCCACTCTGGAAACACCATATATTTT. Its protein product is CASSASHSGNTIYF.

This clonotype has just a few counts. V gene TRBV27 combines with J gene TRBJ2-7; a weak D match, TRBD1 (6 bases). The V end was cut by 0 bases, the J end by 6 bases, with 9 bases between. Germline V gives CDR1 MNHEY, CDR2 SMNVEV (reference sequence). This CDR3 spans 13 amino acids. CDR3 region: CASSLSQGSEQYF. DNA of the CDR3: TGTGCCAGCAGTTTATCTCAGGGGTCCGAGCAGTACTTC.

This clonotype has a handful of counts. J is TRBJ2-7 and V is TRBV6-6; D possibly matches TRBD1 or TRBD2 (5 bases each). Germline CDR1 is MNHNY and CDR2 is SVGAGI (reference sequence). Trimming pared 2 bases from V and 2 bases from J, leaving 10 bases between. The CDR3 is 14 residues long. DNA of the CDR3: TGTGCCAGCAGTTACGAGGGGATCCCCTACGAGCAGTACTTC. Amino acid sequence: CASSYEGIPYEQYF.

The chain couples TRBV7-9 to TRBJ2-5; tentative D call: TRBD1 (6 bases). Trimming stripped 3 bases from V and 7 bases from J, with 15 bases between. The CDR3 covers 14 residues. Per the germline V gene, CDR1 is SEHNR and CDR2 is FQNEAQ (reference sequence). The CDR3 sequence: CASSLRQGSGTQYF. The CDR3 DNA reads as TGTGCCAGCAGCTTGAGGCAGGGGTCCGGGACCCAGTACTTC.